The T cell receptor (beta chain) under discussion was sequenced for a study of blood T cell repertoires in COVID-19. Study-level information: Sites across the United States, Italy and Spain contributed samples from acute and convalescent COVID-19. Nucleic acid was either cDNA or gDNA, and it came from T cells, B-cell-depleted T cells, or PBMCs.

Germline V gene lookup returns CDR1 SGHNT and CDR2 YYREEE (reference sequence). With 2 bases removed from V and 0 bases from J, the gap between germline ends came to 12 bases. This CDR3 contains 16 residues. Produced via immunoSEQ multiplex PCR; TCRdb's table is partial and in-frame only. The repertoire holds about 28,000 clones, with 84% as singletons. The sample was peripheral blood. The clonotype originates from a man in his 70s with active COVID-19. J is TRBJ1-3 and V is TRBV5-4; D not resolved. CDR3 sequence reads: CASSFFRGSSGNTIYF. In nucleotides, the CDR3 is TGTGCCAGCAGCTTTTTCCGGGGAAGCTCTGGAAACACCATATATTTT.